These 19 T cell receptor beta chains were sequenced from one sample in a study of stem cell transplantation in POMP-related autoinflammatory disease. Profiled with immunoSEQ multiplex PCR; TCRdb holds only in-frame clones, not every one. In the table there are some 69,000 clones, approximately 91% of which are singletons. The sample consisted of CD4+ T cells from PBMCs, taken after stem cell transplantation. The receptors here all came from a human patient with POMP-related autoinflammation and immune dysregulation (PRAID). Some T cells may trace back to the graft donor.

The CDR3 sequence: CASSQSYSGANVLTF. CDR3 DNA: TGTGCCAGCAGCCAATCGTACTCTGGGGCCAACGTCCTGACTTTC. The V and J genes are TRBV3-1 (or the pseudogene TRBV3-2) and TRBJ2-6, with D unclear. The CDR3 length is 15 residues. CDR1 and CDR2 from the germline V gene are LGHDT and YNNKEL (reference sequence). The V gene lost 2 bases and the J gene lost 0 bases, with 5 bases spanning the gap.

V and J are TRBV6-5 and TRBJ2-5, with TRBD1 matching over 7 bases. Germline V gene lookup returns CDR1 MNHEY and CDR2 SVGAGI. The CDR3 has 14 residues. The V and J ends lost 3 bases and 5 bases, in that order; junction bases with no gene match: 6. CDR3 sequence: CASSYWDSRETQYF. CDR3 bases: TGTGCCAGCAGTTATTGGGACAGTAGGGAGACCCAGTACTTC.

V is TRBV7-6 and J is TRBJ2-5; no firm D call. This CDR3 is 13 amino acids long. Germline-derived CDR1 and CDR2 are SGHVS and FNYEAQ. Trimming stripped 2 bases from V and 5 bases from J, with 9 bases between. In nucleotides, the CDR3 is TGTGCCAGCAGCTTATTGATTACTGAGACCCAGTACTTC. It codes for CASSLLITETQYF.

The chain recombines TRBV2 with TRBJ2-7; TRBD2 matches at 12 bases. The CDR3 sequence is 14 residues long. The germline CDR1 and CDR2 sequences are SNHLY and FYNNEI. The V segment lost 4 bases and the J segment 6 bases; nucleotides outside the gene matches: 4. CDR3 sequence: CASSGTSGVGEQYV. CDR3 DNA: TGTGCCAGCAGTGGGACTAGCGGGGTGGGCGAGCAGTACGTC.

The rearrangement links TRBV18 to TRBJ2-7, with D hard to call. CDR3 length: 13 amino acids. V gave up 3 bases and J gave up 3 bases, with 9 bases separating them. Germline V gene sequence: CDR1 KGHSH, CDR2 LQKENI. For the CDR3, the DNA is TGTGCCAGCTCACCCGCCTCCAGCTACGAGCAGTACGTC. It yields the protein CASSPASSYEQYV.

The chain employs TRBV9 and TRBJ1-1; D is possibly TRBD1 (5 bases). This CDR3 has 14 amino acids. V lost 3 bases and J 2 bases, leaving 11 bases between the germline ends. Germline CDR1 is SGDLS and CDR2 is YYNGEE. CDR3 amino acids: CASSGPTVNTEAFF. CDR3 bases: TGTGCCAGCAGCGGGCCGACAGTAAACACTGAAGCTTTCTTT.

The V gene is TRBV6-6, the J gene TRBJ2-5, with 9 bases that match TRBD1. With 6 bases clipped from V and 5 bases from J, the junction kept 10 bases outside the gene matches. CDR3 size: 15 residues. Germline V lookup: CDR1 MNHNY, CDR2 SVGAGI (reference sequence). This chain's CDR3 is CASSRDRVLRETQYF. The DNA of the CDR3 is TGTGCCAGCAGCCGGGACAGGGTGTTACGGGAGACCCAGTACTTC.

This clone came up a few times. The chain has TRBV28 and TRBJ1-1, with a possible D match to TRBD1 (5 bases). Between the trimmed V and J ends, which lost 5 bases and 1 base, there was a span of 14 bases. Germline CDR1 and CDR2: MDHEN and SYDVKM. This CDR3 has 15 residues. The CDR3 loop is CASSTPGDGNTEAFF. The CDR3 DNA reads as TGTGCCAGCAGTACCCCGGGGGACGGGAACACTGAAGCTTTCTTT.

The rearrangement uses TRBV5-1 and TRBJ2-3; D could derive from TRBD1 or TRBD2 (5 bases each). Germline CDR1 SGHRS, CDR2 YFSETQ. CDR3 size: 15 residues. The V gene lost 1 base and the J gene lost 0 bases, with 9 bases spanning the gap. The CDR3 protein is CASSLSRGSTDTQYF. The CDR3 DNA reads as TGCGCCAGCAGCTTGTCGAGGGGTAGCACAGATACGCAGTATTTT.

The chain is built from TRBV7-9 and TRBJ1-1; maybe TRBD1 (5 bases). Trimming left V 4 bases short and J 6 bases short, with 9 bases between. The CDR3 extends over 12 amino acids. CDR1 is SEHNR and CDR2 is FQNEAQ in the germline V gene (reference sequence). The CDR3 here is CASSSEGPEAFF. The DNA for the CDR3 is TGTGCCAGCAGCTCGGAGGGGCCTGAAGCTTTCTTT.

The chain links TRBV25-1 to TRBJ2-1; D is unclear. The CDR3 extends over 15 amino acids. V was cut by 5 bases and J by 5 bases, with 16 bases left in between. CDR1 and CDR2 from the germline V gene are MGHDK and SYGVNS. The CDR3 reads CASSQAGWVNNEQFF. CDR3 bases: TGTGCCAGCAGTCAGGCAGGATGGGTTAACAATGAGCAGTTCTTC.

For the CDR3, the DNA is TGTGCCAGCAGACGTACAGGGGAGTCCTACAATGAGCAGTTCTTC. Translated: CASRRTGESYNEQFF. The rearrangement links TRBV2 to TRBJ2-1, with 7 bases identical to TRBD1. In germline, CDR1 is SNHLY, CDR2 FYNNEI. The V and J ends lost 6 bases and 1 base, in that order; junction bases with no gene match: 6. This CDR3 is built from 15 residues.

The chain couples TRBV2 to TRBJ2-7, with a possible D match to TRBD1 (6 bases). This CDR3 is 14 amino acids long. V lost 0 bases and J lost 3, with 9 bases in between. Germline V gene sequence: CDR1 SNHLY, CDR2 FYNNEI. Here the CDR3 reads CASSEAGQYYEQYV. DNA for the CDR3: TGTGCCAGCAGTGAAGCCGGACAGTACTACGAGCAGTACGTC.

This clone was recorded only once. This rearrangement joins TRBV5-1 to TRBJ1-1; D not resolved. CDR1 is SGHRS and CDR2 is YFSETQ in the germline V gene. The CDR3 spans 13 residues. Trimming removed 4 bases from V and 1 base from J, with 8 bases in between. The CDR3 loop is CASSRTENTEAFF. CDR3 sequence (DNA): TGCGCCAGCAGCCGCACAGAGAACACTGAAGCTTTCTTT.

V usage is TRBV11-2 and J usage is TRBJ2-5; TRBD2 matches at 9 bases. V shed 11 bases and J 3 bases; nucleotides not matched to a gene: 4. Germline V gene lookup returns CDR1 SGHAT and CDR2 FQNNGV. The CDR3 sequence is 12 residues long. The CDR3 nucleotides are TGTGCCGTACGACTAGCGGAAGAGACCCAGTACTTC. Protein sequence: CAVRLAEETQYF.

This clone has only one observation. The V call is TRBV27, the J call TRBJ2-6; no clear D. The CDR3 runs to 14 residues. The ends were cut back, 5 bases at V and 4 bases at J, with 9 bases in the middle. CDR1 and CDR2 (germline): MNHEY, SMNVEV (reference sequence). The CDR3 spells CASSQSYGANVLTF. The CDR3 DNA reads as TGTGCCAGCAGTCAGAGCTACGGGGCCAACGTCCTGACTTTC. Based on the CDR3 plus reference TRBV27 and TRBJ2-6, the full variable domain is EAQVTQNPRYLITVTGKKLTVTCSQNMNHEYMSWYRQDPGLGLRQIYYSMNVEVTDKGDVPEGYKVSRKEKRNFPLILESPSPNQTSLYFCASSQSYGANVLTFGAGSRLTVL.

V gene TRBV21-1 combines with J gene TRBJ1-6; the table's TRBD1 call for D was not verified on the DNA. TRBV21-1 is shown as a pseudogene. The CDR3 loop spans 19 amino acids. CDR3 loop: CASSKVRQGKSSYNSPLHF. Here the CDR3 DNA reads TGTGCCAGCAGCAAAGTAAGACAGGGGAAATCGTCGTATAATTCACCCCTCCACTTT.

The chain combines TRBV10-3 with TRBJ2-1; the match to TRBD1 covers 8 bases. Germline loops: CDR1 ENHRY, CDR2 SYGVKD. CDR3 length equals 13 residues. Trimming removed 4 bases from V and 9 bases from J; junction bases left unmatched: 5. The CDR3 here is CAISADRVGEQFF. In nucleotides, the CDR3 is TGTGCCATCAGTGCGGACAGGGTCGGTGAGCAGTTCTTC.

The chain uses TRBV19 and TRBJ1-5; D not certain. Germline CDR1 is LNHDA and CDR2 is SQIVND (reference sequence). This CDR3 region has 16 residues. V shed 3 bases and J shed 0 bases, with 12 bases lying between them. Written as DNA, the CDR3 is TGTGCCAGTAGTATGATTGGAGAGAATAGCAATCAGCCCCAGCATTTT. Translating gives CASSMIGENSNQPQHF.